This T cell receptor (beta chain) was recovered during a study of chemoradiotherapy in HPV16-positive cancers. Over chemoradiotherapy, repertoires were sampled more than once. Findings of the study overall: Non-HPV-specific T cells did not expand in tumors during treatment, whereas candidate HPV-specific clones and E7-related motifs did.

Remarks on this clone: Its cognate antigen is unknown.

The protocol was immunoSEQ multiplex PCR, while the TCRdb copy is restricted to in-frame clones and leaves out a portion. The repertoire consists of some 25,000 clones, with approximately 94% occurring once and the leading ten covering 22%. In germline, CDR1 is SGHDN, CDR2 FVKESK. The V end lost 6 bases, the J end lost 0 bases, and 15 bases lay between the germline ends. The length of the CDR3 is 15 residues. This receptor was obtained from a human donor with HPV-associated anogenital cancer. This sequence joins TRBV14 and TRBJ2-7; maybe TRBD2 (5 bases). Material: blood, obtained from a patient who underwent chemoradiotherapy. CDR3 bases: TGTGCCAGCAGTCCGGAAGTGGGGAGCTCCTACGAGCAGTACTTC. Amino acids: CASSPEVGSSYEQYF.